Listed below are T cell receptor beta chains from one sample, sequenced in a study of regulatory T cells in long-lasting Graves disease. TCRdb redid the calling of the multiplex PCR reads with MiXCR, one entry per CDR3 protein. Of under 500,000 distinct CDR3 sequences listed, more than 20% are singletons. The source was peripheral blood mononuclear cells (PBMCs), collected when the disease was refractory, from a patient treated with antithyroid drugs. The origin of the receptors is a female donor with Graves disease. Both conserved end residues are part of each CDR3. Fields, in order: V gene, D gene, clone size, J gene, CDR3 protein, CDR3 DNA. The D gene is left open where the match is weak. The size field is filled for only some rows; it gives once, few, many or a size class.

TRBV4-3,TRBD1,few,TRBJ1-1,CASSQEVQGIGNTEAFF,TGCGCCAGCAGCCAAGAGGTACAGGGGATCGGGAACACTGAAGCTTTCTTT
TRBV9,TRBD2,many,TRBJ2-5,CASSAGLAGFETQYF,TGTGCCAGCAGCGCGGGACTAGCGGGATTCGAGACCCAGTACTTC
TRBV9,.,.,TRBJ1-1,CASSVASGTEAFF,TGTGCCAGCAGCGTAGCCAGTGGGACTGAAGCTTTCTTT
TRBV6-2/TRBV6-3,.,many,TRBJ1-1,CAARVGTEAFF,TGTGCCGCACGGGTTGGCACTGAAGCTTTCTTT
TRBV7-9,.,few,TRBJ2-4,CASSPDMRSDSNIQYF,TGTGCCAGCAGCCCCGATATGAGGTCCGATTCCAACATTCAGTACTTC
TRBV20-1,.,.,TRBJ1-5,CSARVENQPQHF,TGCAGTGCTAGAGTGGAAAATCAGCCCCAGCATTTT
TRBV4-1,.,.,TRBJ2-7,CASSQDSKETYEQYF,TGCGCCAGCAGCCAAGATTCGAAAGAGACCTACGAGCAGTACTTC
TRBV15,.,many,TRBJ2-7,CATSNRGGYYEQYF,TGTGCCACCAGCAACAGGGGGGGTTACTACGAGCAGTACTTC
TRBV30,.,many,TRBJ2-7,CAWSVTGVWEEQYF,TGTGCCTGGAGTGTCACTGGTGTCTGGGAGGAGCAGTACTTC
TRBV11-1,.,few,TRBJ2-2,CASSLESQRVRELFF,TGTGCCAGCAGCTTAGAGAGCCAGAGGGTCCGGGAGCTGTTTTTT
TRBV27,.,few,TRBJ2-7,CASASLGDPIYEQYF,TGTGCCAGCGCGTCTCTGGGGGACCCGATATACGAGCAGTACTTC
TRBV6-4,.,few,TRBJ2-7,CASSFHGNSYEQYF,TGTGCCAGCAGTTTCCATGGAAACTCCTACGAGCAGTACTTC
TRBV2,.,many,TRBJ2-5,CASSDGDGDGETQYF,TGTGCCAGCAGTGATGGTGACGGCGACGGTGAGACCCAGTACTTC
TRBV10-2,TRBD1,.,TRBJ1-5,CASSEPKGTGGQPQHF,TGCGCCAGCAGTGAGCCTAAAGGGACAGGGGGTCAGCCCCAGCATTTT
TRBV7-2,.,.,TRBJ2-7,CASSRAGGGYEQYF,TGTGCCAGCAGCCGGGCAGGGGGAGGCTACGAGCAGTACTTC
TRBV18,.,many,TRBJ1-2,CATKGDTPTGGYGYTF,TGTGCCACAAAGGGAGACACCCCTACTGGCGGCTATGGCTACACCTTC
TRBV6-5,TRBD1,few,TRBJ1-2,CASSYSRTGVGYTF,TGTGCCAGCAGTTACTCGAGGACAGGGGTTGGCTACACCTTC
TRBV6-1,.,many,TRBJ1-2,CASRTRVYYGYTF,TGTGCCAGCAGGACCCGGGTCTACTATGGCTACACCTTC
TRBV7-6,TRBD1,many,TRBJ2-7,CASSFLAHFRGRETEQYF,TGTGCCAGCAGCTTCTTAGCACATTTCAGGGGGCGCGAAACCGAGCAGTACTTC
TRBV18,.,.,TRBJ1-5,CASSPPGTEYQPQHF,TGTGCCAGCTCACCTCCCGGGACGGAATATCAGCCCCAGCATTTT
TRBV20-1,.,.,TRBJ2-4,CSANGGSRRNIQHF,TGCAGTGCCAATGGGGGGAGCCGACGAAACATTCAGCACTTC
TRBV5-1,.,few,TRBJ2-5,CASSSSKGLSSWETQYF,TGCGCCAGCAGCTCCTCCAAAGGACTATCCTCGTGGGAGACCCAGTACTTC
TRBV7-9,.,.,TRBJ2-7,CASSSLGTEQYF,TGTGCCAGCAGCTCACTAGGAACCGAGCAGTACTTC
TRBV11-2,.,many,TRBJ2-5,CASSLRGVISGRQETQYF,TGTGCCAGCAGCCTAAGAGGGGTAATTAGCGGACGTCAAGAGACCCAGTACTTC
TRBV6-1,.,many,TRBJ2-7,CASNGDRDRLYEQYF,TGTGCCAGCAACGGAGACAGAGACAGACTATACGAGCAGTACTTC
TRBV7-9,.,.,TRBJ1-6,CASSTSGTYNSPLHF,TGTGCCAGCAGTACTAGTGGAACCTATAATTCACCCCTCCACTTT
TRBV5-1,.,.,TRBJ1-1,CASSLSHHLTEAFF,TGCGCCAGCAGCTTGTCCCACCACCTGACTGAAGCTTTCTTT
TRBV28,.,many,TRBJ1-1,CASGRGGGAEAFF,TGTGCCAGCGGTCGCGGAGGGGGTGCTGAAGCTTTCTTT
TRBV29-1,.,few,TRBJ1-1,CSVVRVSKGTEAFF,TGCAGCGTTGTTAGGGTTTCCAAAGGGACTGAAGCTTTCTTT
TRBV12-3/TRBV12-4,TRBD1,many,TRBJ2-2,CASSFSGGVPGELFF,TGTGCCAGCAGTTTCTCAGGGGGTGTTCCCGGGGAGCTGTTTTTT
TRBV5-4,.,many,TRBJ1-1,CASSLDRSNTEAFF,TGTGCCAGCAGCTTGGACAGGAGCAACACTGAAGCTTTCTTT
TRBV6-4,TRBD2,.,TRBJ2-1,CASSYSWTSGYPNEQFF,TGTGCCAGCAGTTACTCGTGGACTAGCGGTTATCCCAATGAGCAGTTCTTC
TRBV14,.,few,TRBJ2-7,CASSQEPGTYEQYF,TGTGCCAGCAGCCAAGAGCCAGGAACCTACGAGCAGTACTTC
TRBV20-1,.,many,TRBJ1-2,CSDDGTANYGYTF,TGCAGTGACGACGGGACGGCTAACTATGGCTACACCTTC
TRBV6-2/TRBV6-3,.,few,TRBJ1-5,CASSDGTNNQPQHF,TGTGCCAGCAGTGACGGGACGAACAATCAGCCCCAGCATTTT
TRBV12-3/TRBV12-4,.,few,TRBJ1-3,CASSLALWSSGNTIYF,TGTGCCAGCAGTTTAGCGCTATGGAGCTCTGGAAACACCATATATTTT
TRBV6-1,TRBD1,.,TRBJ2-3,CASSARDRDSTDTQYF,TGTGCCAGCAGTGCCCGGGACAGGGATAGCACAGATACGCAGTATTTT
TRBV20-1,TRBD2,many,TRBJ2-5,CSAARLAVQETQYF,TGCAGTGCAGCCCGACTAGCGGTCCAAGAGACCCAGTACTTC
TRBV11-2,.,many,TRBJ2-2,CASSSITSRRAGELFF,TGTGCCAGCAGCTCGATCACGTCCCGGCGGGCCGGGGAGCTGTTTTTT
TRBV6-1,.,many,TRBJ1-2,CASSGFAYGYTF,TGTGCCAGCAGCGGGTTTGCCTATGGCTACACCTTC
TRBV28,.,.,TRBJ1-3,CASSSREEGNTIYF,TGTGCCAGCAGTTCCAGGGAAGAGGGAAACACCATATATTTT
TRBV6-2/TRBV6-3,.,many,TRBJ1-2,CASSDTGFGGYTF,TGTGCCAGCAGTGATACAGGGTTCGGTGGCTACACCTTC
TRBV2,.,few,TRBJ2-1,CASTNSRYNEQFF,TGTGCCAGCACCAACTCCCGCTACAATGAGCAGTTCTTC
TRBV5-1,TRBD2,many,TRBJ2-2,CASSRTSVDYTGELFF,TGCGCCAGCAGCCGGACTAGCGTCGACTACACCGGGGAGCTGTTTTTT
TRBV11-2,.,.,TRBJ2-1,CASSLGAAGNYNEQFF,TGTGCCAGCAGCTTAGGGGCAGCGGGTAATTACAATGAGCAGTTCTTC
TRBV20-1,TRBD1,.,TRBJ1-4,CSGQGQGGEKLFF,TGCAGTGGGCAGGGACAGGGGGGTGAAAAACTGTTTTTT
TRBV3-1,.,.,TRBJ2-7,CASSPGRVSYEQYF,TGTGCCAGCAGCCCAGGACGGGTTTCCTACGAGCAGTACTTC
TRBV19,TRBD1,.,TRBJ1-5,CASSTRDRLNQPQHF,TGTGCCAGTAGTACCCGGGACAGGCTTAATCAGCCCCAGCATTTT
TRBV30,TRBD2,many,TRBJ2-7,CAWAFLGLADAEQYF,TGTGCCTGGGCCTTTCTAGGACTAGCGGACGCCGAGCAGTACTTC
TRBV27,TRBD1,many,TRBJ2-7,CASSSRTGLLEQYF,TGTGCCAGCAGTTCCAGGACAGGGTTGCTCGAGCAGTACTTC
TRBV11-2,.,many,TRBJ2-7,CASSLRSGLRGLYEQYF,TGTGCCAGCAGCTTACGGTCGGGTTTAAGAGGTCTCTACGAGCAGTACTTC
TRBV7-3,.,.,TRBJ2-7,CASSETGAGEQYF,TGTGCCAGCAGCGAAACAGGGGCGGGGGAGCAGTACTTC
TRBV29-1,.,many,TRBJ2-5,CSVIGGEVETQYF,TGCAGCGTTATCGGCGGCGAGGTAGAGACCCAGTACTTC
TRBV5-5,TRBD2,.,TRBJ2-7,CASSPGRAEGGIYEQYF,TGTGCCAGCAGCCCTGGGAGGGCCGAAGGTGGGATCTACGAGCAGTACTTC
TRBV6-5,.,many,TRBJ2-5,CASSYGNQETQYF,TGTGCCAGCAGTTACGGAAACCAAGAGACCCAGTACTTC